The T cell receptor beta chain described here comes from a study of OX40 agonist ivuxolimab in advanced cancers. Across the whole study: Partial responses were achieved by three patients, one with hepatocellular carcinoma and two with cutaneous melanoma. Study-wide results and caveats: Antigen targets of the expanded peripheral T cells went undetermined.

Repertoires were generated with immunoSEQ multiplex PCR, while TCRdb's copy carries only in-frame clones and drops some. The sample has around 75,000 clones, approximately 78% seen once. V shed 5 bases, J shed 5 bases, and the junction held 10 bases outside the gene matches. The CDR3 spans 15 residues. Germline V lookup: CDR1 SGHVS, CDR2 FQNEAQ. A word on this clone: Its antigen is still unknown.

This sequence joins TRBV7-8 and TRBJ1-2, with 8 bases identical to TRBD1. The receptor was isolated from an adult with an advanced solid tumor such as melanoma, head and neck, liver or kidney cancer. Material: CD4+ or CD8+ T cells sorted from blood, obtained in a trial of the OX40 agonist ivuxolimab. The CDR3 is CASSPTGATGYGYTF. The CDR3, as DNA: TGTGCCAGCAGCCCGACAGGGGCCACGGGGTATGGCTACACCTTC.